Sequencing of this T cell receptor beta chain was carried out in a study of tumor-infiltrating lymphocytes in primary liver carcinoma. About the research overall: Surgery removed the patients' primary liver carcinoma. Among the tumors, stages were T1-T3 N0M0 and sizes roughly 4 to 10 cm. The patients included men and women who were aged 30 to 69 years.

From around 500 ng total RNA, TCR beta cDNA was generated with a primer in the constant region. Slightly modified ARM-PCR with three nested multiplex PCR rounds yielded TCR beta libraries. PCR rounds one and two used TRBV1-TRBV30 forward primers with a C-beta reverse primer for 9 to 10 cycles each. TCRdb ran MiXCR on the multiplex PCR reads and lists one entry per CDR3 protein. The sample holds over 250,000 distinct CDR3 sequences, roughly 60% seen once. For this clonotype: Since no conserved phenylalanine or tryptophan closes the CDR3, a read error is the likely cause.

The study extracted blood RNA from unsorted whole blood and also extracted germline DNA. Patients carried chronic HBV infection without prior treatment. CDR3 length: 14 amino acids. CDR1 is SQVTM and CDR2 is ANQGSEA in the germline V gene. The ends were cut back, 4 bases at V and 3 bases at J, with 16 bases in the middle. The chain carries TRBV29-1 and TRBJ2-7; D is ambiguous. The clonotype comes from a woman in her 30s with primary liver carcinoma and hepatitis B virus infection. The specimen was peripheral blood. In nucleotides, the CDR3 is TGCAGCGTTGGCGAACGGCTTAGCTTCTACGAGCAGTACCTC. Its translation: CSVGERLSFYEQYL.